Below are 26 T cell receptor beta chains sequenced from a single sample in a study of regulatory T cells in long-lasting Graves disease. Specified time point: persistent/refractory GD, antithyroid drugs over 5 years with positive TRAb. PBMC RNA served as the TCR library source. Relying on iRepertoire HTBI primers and Arm-PCR of CDR3 regions, the team built TCR beta libraries. TCRdb re-called the multiplex PCR reads with MiXCR, one entry per CDR3 protein. The sample holds over 450,000 distinct CDR3 sequences, about 22% seen once. The material sequenced was peripheral blood mononuclear cells (PBMCs), taken when the disease was refractory, from a patient treated with antithyroid drugs. These receptors were obtained from a female donor with Graves disease.

This clonotype was counted many times. The chain has TRBV11-3 and TRBJ1-4; D unresolved. This CDR3 contains 16 residues. Trimming removed 1 base at V and 6 bases at J, with 15 bases between. Germline V gene sequence: CDR1 SGHNT, CDR2 YENEEA. CDR3 residues: CASSLGFGRVHEKLFF. The CDR3 DNA reads TGTGCCAGCAGCTTAGGGTTCGGGCGTGTCCATGAAAAACTGTTTTTT. The variable domain in full, with the rest retrieved from reference TRBV11-3 and TRBJ1-4, is EAGVVQSPRYKIIEKKQPVAFWCNPISGHNTLYWYLQNLGQGPELLIRYENEEAVDDSQLPKDRFSAERLKGVDSTLKIQPAELGDSAVYLCASSLGFGRVHEKLFFGSGTQLSVL.

This clonotype was counted a few times. The genes are TRBV19 and TRBJ1-5; TRBD1 matches 9 bases. Germline V gene data show CDR1 as LNHDA and CDR2 as SQIVND (reference sequence). This CDR3 spans 16 amino acids. The V segment lost 2 bases and the J segment 5 bases; nucleotides outside the gene matches: 7. CDR3 in DNA: TGTGCCAGTAGTATATGGGCTACAGGGGGCCATCAGCCCCAGCATTTT. This gives the protein CASSIWATGGHQPQHF.

The V call is TRBV7-3, the J call TRBJ2-6; 8 positions agree with TRBD1. The CDR3 spans 16 residues. CDR1 and CDR2 from the germline V gene are SGHTA and FQGTGA. Losses at the gene ends were 6 bases for V and 3 bases for J; bases not matched to a gene: 7. CDR3 amino acids: CASRLAGGGGANVLTF. In DNA form, the CDR3 reads TGTGCCAGCAGGTTGGCAGGGGGCGGTGGGGCCAACGTCCTGACTTTC.

This clonotype appeared many times. The chain has TRBV2 and TRBJ1-1; D possibly corresponds to TRBD1 (6 bases). CDR3 length: 13 amino acids. Germline loops: CDR1 SNHLY, CDR2 FYNNEI. Deletions cut 5 bases from V and 5 bases from J, with 12 bases between. The CDR3 sequence is CASSYDRRTEAFF. As DNA, the CDR3 is TGTGCCAGCAGTTACGACAGGCGGACTGAAGCTTTCTTT.

The chain combines TRBV24-1 with TRBJ2-2; 7 bases align to TRBD2. In germline, CDR1 is KGHDR, CDR2 SFDVKD. CDR3 size: 15 residues. The V segment lost 5 bases and the J segment 0 bases; nucleotides outside the gene matches: 2. The CDR3 sequence is CATSGEGANTGELFF. CDR3 in DNA: TGTGCCACCAGTGGGGAGGGCGCGAACACCGGGGAGCTGTTTTTT.

This clonotype came up a few times. The rearrangement links TRBV29-1 to TRBJ1-1, with D unresolved. The V end was cut by 4 bases, the J end by 1 base, with 19 bases between. Germline V gene data show CDR1 as SQVTM and CDR2 as ANQGSEA. This CDR3 comprises 16 residues. The CDR3 loop reads CSVAPVLGWSNTEAFF. Here the CDR3 DNA reads TGCAGCGTTGCCCCCGTCCTGGGATGGTCGAACACTGAAGCTTTCTTT.

This clonotype was observed a handful of times. The chain carries TRBV2 and TRBJ2-1; D unclear. With 9 bases removed from V and 0 bases from J, the gap between germline ends came to 15 bases. Germline CDR1 SNHLY, CDR2 FYNNEI. The CDR3 is 15 amino acids. The chain's CDR3 is CARGSPLRSYNEQFF. The CDR3 bases are TGTGCCAGGGGGTCCCCACTCCGCTCCTACAATGAGCAGTTCTTC.

This clonotype has a count of ten or more. This chain joins TRBV12-3 or TRBV12-4 and TRBJ2-7; TRBD1 matches 9 bases. The CDR3 runs 15 residues. The V and J ends lost 5 bases and 2 bases, in that order; junction bases with no gene match: 7. The CDR3 region is CASSGRDRVPYEQYF. CDR3 bases: TGTGCCAGCAGTGGCCGGGACAGGGTCCCCTACGAGCAGTACTTC.

The V gene is TRBV10-3, the J gene TRBJ2-6; the D is unclear. V lost 6 bases and J 6 bases, leaving 9 bases between the germline ends. The germline V gene has CDR1 ENHRY and CDR2 SYGVKD. The CDR3 is 13 amino acids. For the CDR3, the DNA is TGTGCCATCAGGCCCCCCGAGGCCAACGTCCTGACTTTC. This translates into CAIRPPEANVLTF.

The table lists this clonotype with many counts. The chain is built from TRBV2 and TRBJ1-4; TRBD1 matches at 10 bases. Germline assignment: CDR1 SNHLY and CDR2 FYNNEI. The CDR3 is made up of 14 amino acids. Trimming removed 6 bases from V and 8 bases from J; junction bases left unmatched: 6. Written as DNA, the CDR3 is TGTGCCAGCAGCCCCGGGACAGGGGAGGAAAAACTGTTTTTT. Its protein is CASSPGTGEEKLFF.

This chain links TRBV25-1 with TRBJ2-4; perhaps TRBD2 as D (6 bases). The J call may be wrong; the DNA end is better matched by TRBJ2-5. This CDR3 contains 16 residues. CDR1 is MGHDK, CDR2 SYGVNS, per germline. CDR3 bases: TGTGCCAGCACCCCCTTGCGGGGTGGGATCCAAGAGACCCAGTACTTC. It is translated as CASTPLRGGIQETQYF.

As regards this clonotype: The CDR3 ends on some other residue instead of the conserved phenylalanine or tryptophan, so this is likely a read error. The limits of the CDR3 on the DNA are not certain, so only TCRdb's listed CDR3 is given. This chain uses TRBV11-2 with TRBJ2-5. In germline, CDR1 is SGHAT, CDR2 FQNNGV. The CDR3 sequence runs 13 residues, both termini included. The CDR3 loop is CASSSRPKETQCL.

This clonotype was counted ten times or more. The chain joins TRBV19 to TRBJ1-5; D unresolved. The CDR3 loop spans 15 amino acids. V shed 1 base and J shed 3 bases, with 10 bases lying between them. Germline V gene lookup returns CDR1 LNHDA and CDR2 SQIVND (reference sequence). The CDR3 DNA is TGTGCCAGTAGTATAGGGGCCGCTTCCAATCAGCCCCAGCATTTT. It is translated as CASSIGAASNQPQHF.

This clonotype occurred many times. The chain has TRBV27 and TRBJ1-2; TRBD1 matches 7 bases. Looked up from germline, CDR1 is MNHEY and CDR2 is SMNVEV (reference sequence). The CDR3 sequence is 15 residues long. J gave up 6 bases and V 6 bases, and 13 bases lay outside the gene matches. The CDR3 DNA follows: TGTGCCAGCAGCCGATCTTCGACAGGGATTGATGGCTACACCTTC. Translating it yields CASSRSSTGIDGYTF.

On this clonotype: The conserved phenylalanine or tryptophan is not found at the CDR3 terminus, so this likely reflects a read error. The chain recombines TRBV7-2 with TRBJ1-2; maybe TRBD1 (6 bases). The CDR3 has 12 residues. CDR1 is SGHTA and CDR2 is FQGNSA in the germline V gene. V gave up 9 bases and J gave up 2 bases, with 10 bases separating them. The CDR3 nucleotides read TGTGCCAGTCTTGACAGGAACTATGGCTACACCTCC. It yields the protein CASLDRNYGYTS.

V and J are TRBV7-9 and TRBJ2-6; TRBD1 or TRBD2 may be the D gene (6 bases each). Trimming stripped 5 bases from V and 2 bases from J, with 16 bases between. Germline loops: CDR1 SEHNR, CDR2 FQNEAQ (reference sequence). This CDR3 is 17 amino acids long. CDR3 residues: CASSGQGGKAGANVLTF. CDR3 DNA: TGTGCCAGCAGCGGACAAGGGGGGAAAGCTGGGGCCAACGTCCTGACTTTC.

This clonotype was recorded many times. The V gene is TRBV20-1, the J gene TRBJ1-4; TRBD1 aligns across 10 bases. The germline gives CDR1 DFQATT, CDR2 SNEGSKA (reference sequence). With 6 bases clipped from V and 8 bases from J, the junction kept 12 bases outside the gene matches. The CDR3 length is 15 residues. CDR3 residues: CSARRKGTGAEKLFF. CDR3 bases: TGCAGTGCCCGCCGAAAGGGGACAGGGGCCGAAAAACTGTTTTTT.

In the case of this clonotype: A read error may account for a junction end that differs from germline. The J gene is TRBJ2-7, the V gene TRBV28; D perhaps matches TRBD1 (6 bases). The germline V gene encodes CDR1 MDHEN and CDR2 SYDVKM. The CDR3 covers 14 residues. CDR3 in DNA: TGTGTCAGCAGTCCACGGGACACCTACTACGAGCAGTACTTC. As protein: CVSSPRDTYYEQYF.

This clonotype was counted ten times or more. The V and J genes are TRBV12-5 and TRBJ1-1, with 8 bases that match TRBD1. Looked up from germline, CDR1 is LGHNT and CDR2 is FRNRAP. Trimming removed 6 bases from V and 3 bases from J; junction bases left unmatched: 6. The CDR3 is 14 amino acids. CDR3 sequence (DNA): TGTGCTAGTGGGGAACAGGGGGTTGACACTGAAGCTTTCTTT. Translation gives CASGEQGVDTEAFF.

This clonotype was seen ten or more times. The chain links TRBV28 to TRBJ2-7; 7 nucleotides align to TRBD2. This CDR3 comprises 15 residues. J gave up 4 bases and V 6 bases, and 12 bases lay outside the gene matches. Germline-derived CDR1 and CDR2 are MDHEN and SYDVKM. Here the CDR3 reads CASRGGVQELYEQYF. The CDR3 coding sequence is TGTGCCAGCAGGGGGGGGGTACAGGAACTATACGAGCAGTACTTC.

This clonotype came up many times. The rearrangement links TRBV28 to TRBJ1-5, with D hard to call. In germline, CDR1 is MDHEN, CDR2 SYDVKM. V lost 1 base and J lost 0, with 13 bases in between. The CDR3 has 17 residues. DNA of the CDR3: TGTGCCAGCAGTTTATTTGCGAGAGGAAATAGCAATCAGCCCCAGCATTTT. It translates to CASSLFARGNSNQPQHF.

The gene calls are TRBV7-9 and TRBJ2-7, with D perhaps given as TRBD1 or TRBD2 (5 bases each). The V gene lost 8 bases and the J gene lost 1 base, with 9 bases spanning the gap. Germline-derived CDR1 and CDR2 are SEHNR and FQNEAQ (reference sequence). The length of the CDR3 is 12 residues. CDR3: CASEGRSYEQYF. CDR3 DNA: TGTGCCAGCGAGGGGAGATCCTACGAGCAGTACTTC.

In this sample, this clonotype turned up many times. The chain joins TRBV12-3 or TRBV12-4 to TRBJ1-2; D is uncertain. The CDR3 is made up of 14 amino acids. V dropped 5 bases and J dropped 3 bases, with 13 bases sitting between them. The CDR3 loop reads CASSQGVTYYGYTF. The DNA of the CDR3 is TGTGCCAGCAGTCAAGGTGTGACATACTATGGCTACACCTTC.

With regard to this clonotype: Only one base separates this from a far larger clonotype, so it likely reflects a read error. The CDR3 region has the DNA TGTGCCAGCGGCCTCACTCAAGGGGAGACCCTGTACTTC. It is translated as CASGLTQGETLYF. The V gene is TRBV6-2 or TRBV6-3, the J gene TRBJ2-5; tentatively, D is TRBD1 or TRBD2 (5 bases each). This CDR3 spans 13 amino acids. Germline loops: CDR1 MNHEY, CDR2 SVGEGT.

In its sample, this clonotype was seen many times. The chain carries TRBV11-2 and TRBJ1-2; D may be TRBD1 (5 bases). From germline, CDR1 is SGHAT and CDR2 FQNNGV. The CDR3 has 14 residues. Trimming left V 5 bases short and J 3 bases short, with 13 bases between. CDR3 DNA: TGTGCCAGCAGCCACGTTACGGGGGACTATGGCTACACCTTC. Its translation is CASSHVTGDYGYTF.

This chain uses TRBV9 with TRBJ1-4, with 8 bases fitting TRBD1. The length of the CDR3 is 15 residues. V was clipped by 1 base and J by 7 bases; unmatched bases: 6. Germline V gene lookup returns CDR1 SGDLS and CDR2 YYNGEE. Here the CDR3 reads CASSVSGQGGEKLFF. The CDR3 DNA reads as TGTGCCAGCAGCGTATCCGGACAGGGAGGTGAAAAACTGTTTTTT.